Below, one T cell receptor (beta chain) is given with its context. No antigen is known for it. The same CDR3 arises from other DNA sequences in this sample as well. The PCR had 60 Vbeta and 13 Jbeta primers. The protocol was immunoSEQ multiplex PCR, while the TCRdb copy is restricted to in-frame clones and leaves out a portion. The sample consists of about 140,000 clones, approximately 79% of them appearing once. This entry is derived from a study of cytomegalovirus exposure and HLA in healthy donors. Overall study findings and caveats: It was assumed in the presence/absence analyses that sequencing depth was roughly uniform across donors. Reportedly, fewer N-insertions than the roughly 600-donor mean appeared in an Asian-associated ancestry cluster in a later analysis. Clonal expansion was found to be greater in HLA-associated TCR beta chains than in equally common others in a later analysis.

Sample: PBMCs. The clonotype was recovered from a man younger than 35 in good health and CMV-seronegative.

The CDR3 loop is CASSLQRQGTEAFF. CDR3 bases: TGTGCCAGCAGCCTACAGCGTCAGGGGACTGAAGCTTTCTTT. The V gene is TRBV7-2, the J gene TRBJ1-1; D is possibly TRBD1 (6 bases). Trimming pared 5 bases from V and 5 bases from J, leaving 15 bases between. Germline lookup yields CDR1 SGHTA and CDR2 FQGNSA. This CDR3 is 14 amino acids long.